The 25 T cell receptor beta chains presented below share a single source sample, sequenced in a study of CD8+ T cells in alopecia areata. RNA was extracted and reverse transcribed into cDNA as the sequencing template. Repertoires were generated with immunoSEQ multiplex PCR, while TCRdb's copy carries only in-frame clones and drops some. Here the sample spans fewer than 200,000 clones, less than 80% being singletons. The source material was CD8+ T cells sorted from blood, sampled at week 0. The receptor source for this set is a human donor with alopecia areata.

The CDR3 here is CASSEPWTGGYTF. The CDR3 DNA reads TGTGCCAGCAGTGAACCCTGGACAGGGGGCTACACCTTC. The chain has TRBV2 and TRBJ1-2, with 8 bases fitting TRBD1. The CDR3 runs 13 residues. Trimming removed 2 bases from V and 8 bases from J; junction bases left unmatched: 4. Germline V gene data show CDR1 as SNHLY and CDR2 as FYNNEI.

This rearrangement joins TRBV7-8 to TRBJ2-5; tentative D call: TRBD2 (9 bases). The CDR3 contains 15 residues. Germline values: CDR1 SGHVS, CDR2 FQNEAQ. V lost 8 bases to trimming and J lost 2 bases, with 18 bases between them. CDR3 region: CASLAGTGRQETQYF. DNA of the CDR3: TGTGCCAGCCTAGCGGGGACAGGTCGTCAAGAGACCCAGTACTTC.

This clone has only a few counts. The chain uses TRBV13 and TRBJ2-7; 7 positions match TRBD1. The V gene's germline CDR1 is PRHDT and CDR2 FYEKMQ (reference sequence). Trimming at V came to 5 bases and at J to 5 bases, leaving 9 bases not matched to a gene. The CDR3 length is 14 residues. The CDR3 sequence is CASSLRQGIDEQYF. The CDR3 bases are TGTGCCAGCAGCCTGAGACAGGGTATCGACGAGCAGTACTTC.

The chain carries TRBV15 and TRBJ2-3; D is perhaps TRBD1 or TRBD2 (5 bases each). V was cut by 4 bases and J by 6 bases, with 8 bases left in between. The V gene's germline CDR1 is LNHNV and CDR2 YYDKDF (reference sequence). The CDR3 contains 12 residues. CDR3 nucleotides: TGTGCCACCAGCACGGGACGTGATACGCAGTATTTT. It encodes CATSTGRDTQYF.

The chain links TRBV27 to TRBJ1-4, with D perhaps matching TRBD1 (5 bases). Germline V gene lookup returns CDR1 MNHEY and CDR2 SMNVEV (reference sequence). V was clipped by 5 bases and J by 8 bases, with 27 bases between them. The CDR3 extends over 18 amino acids. CDR3 amino acids: CASSVGGWKRDAREKLFF. The CDR3, as DNA: TGTGCCAGCAGTGTTGGCGGGTGGAAAAGGGACGCTAGGGAAAAACTGTTTTTT.

V is TRBV27 and J is TRBJ1-2; possibly TRBD1 for D (5 bases). The CDR3 is 15 residues long. Trimming shortened V by 0 bases and J by 4 bases, and 12 bases separated the two germline ends. CDR1 is MNHEY, CDR2 SMNVEV, per germline (reference sequence). CDR3 sequence reads: CASSLSGGVGYGYTF. Written as DNA, the CDR3 is TGTGCCAGCAGTTTATCTGGGGGGGTGGGCTATGGCTACACCTTC.

The chain has TRBV7-6 and TRBJ1-5; D remains ambiguous. CDR1 and CDR2 (germline): SGHVS, FNYEAQ. V gave up 0 bases and J gave up 3 bases, with 6 bases separating them. The CDR3 is 14 residues long. CDR3 loop: CASSLATDNQPQHF. As DNA, the CDR3 is TGTGCCAGCAGCTTAGCAACAGACAATCAGCCCCAGCATTTT.

The chain couples TRBV6-5 to TRBJ1-2; D unresolved. This CDR3 has 15 amino acids. CDR1 is MNHEY and CDR2 is SVGAGI in the germline V gene. V gave up 4 bases and J gave up 4 bases, with 16 bases separating them. CDR3 nucleotide sequence: TGTGCCAGCAGTTTCGCCTCGGGGAGCCCCTATGGCTACACCTTC. Amino acids: CASSFASGSPYGYTF.

V and J are TRBV13 and TRBJ2-7, with TRBD1 as a possible D gene (6 bases). Deletions cut 5 bases from V and 3 bases from J, with 17 bases between. The CDR3 sequence is 15 residues long. CDR1 is PRHDT and CDR2 is FYEKMQ in the germline V gene (reference sequence). CDR3 coding DNA: TGTGCCAGCAGCGCGAAACAGGGTTCTGTCTACGAGCAGTACTTC. This translates into CASSAKQGSVYEQYF.

This CDR3 reads CASRLILGKGTEAFF. Here the CDR3 DNA reads TGTGCCAGCAGACTTATCTTGGGAAAGGGGACTGAAGCTTTCTTT. The J gene is TRBJ1-1, the V gene TRBV7-9; a possible D gene is TRBD1 (5 bases). The germline V gene encodes CDR1 SEHNR and CDR2 FQNEAQ (reference sequence). The V gene lost 6 bases and the J gene lost 5 bases, with 19 bases spanning the gap. The CDR3 consists of 15 residues.

This clone was counted between two and nine times. V usage is TRBV28 and J usage is TRBJ1-5, with 7 bases fitting TRBD1. There are 16 residues in the CDR3. V gave up 4 bases and J gave up 0 bases; unmatched junction bases: 6. In germline, CDR1 is MDHEN, CDR2 SYDVKM. The CDR3 loop reads CASSSWTGHSNQPQHF. For the CDR3, the DNA is TGTGCCAGCAGTTCTTGGACAGGCCATAGCAATCAGCCCCAGCATTTT. Complete variable domain (other parts from reference TRBV28 and TRBJ1-5): DVKVTQSSRYLVKRTGEKVFLECVQDMDHENMFWYRQDPGLGLRLIYFSYDVKMKEKGDIPEGYSVSREKKERFSLILESASTNQTSMYLCASSSWTGHSNQPQHFGDGTRLSIL.

The V call is TRBV19, the J call TRBJ2-1, with a weak D call TRBD1 (6 bases). The CDR3 extends over 15 amino acids. Trimming took 6 bases from V and 1 from J, leaving 13 bases between them. Germline lookup yields CDR1 LNHDA and CDR2 SQIVND (reference sequence). The CDR3 coding sequence is TGTGCCAGTAGCCTACAGGGAAGTTCCTACAATGAGCAGTTCTTC. Translation gives CASSLQGSSYNEQFF.

The chain has TRBV30 and TRBJ2-5; no definite D call. CDR3 length: 14 residues. V shed 3 bases and J shed 2 bases, with 13 bases lying between them. Germline V gives CDR1 GTSNPN, CDR2 SVGIG (reference sequence). CDR3 DNA sequence: TGTGCCTGGAGCTTGGCACACTCTCAAGAGACCCAGTACTTC. Its protein product is CAWSLAHSQETQYF.

The rearrangement links TRBV30 to TRBJ1-2; 7 bases match TRBD1. Unmatched junction bases numbered 3, after V lost 3 bases and J lost 8 bases. The length of the CDR3 is 11 residues. Germline V CDR1 and CDR2: GTSNPN, SVGIG (reference sequence). CDR3 DNA: TGTGCCTGGAGCGGACAGGCCGGCTACACCTTC. This translates into CAWSGQAGYTF.

This chain joins TRBV29-1 and TRBJ2-5; TRBD1 might be the D (6 bases). The CDR3 covers 13 residues. The V gene lost 0 bases and the J gene lost 9 bases, with 14 bases spanning the gap. Germline V lookup: CDR1 SQVTM, CDR2 ANQGSEA. CDR3 protein: CSVEESRGWAQYF. For the CDR3, the DNA is TGCAGCGTTGAAGAGTCCAGGGGTTGGGCCCAGTACTTC.

The chain employs TRBV4-2 and TRBJ2-2, with D tentatively TRBD1 (5 bases). CDR1 is LGHNA, CDR2 YNFKEQ, per germline. The germline V and J ends were trimmed by 4 bases and 13 bases, with 16 bases remaining between them. The CDR3 covers 13 residues. This CDR3 is CASSLAQGHGLFF. The CDR3 coding sequence is TGTGCCAGCAGCCTCGCCCAGGGCCATGGGCTGTTTTTT.

Comment on this clone: Other DNA sequences within the sample encode an identical CDR3. The rearrangement joins TRBV30 to TRBJ2-7, with D possibly TRBD1 on 8 matching bases. The CDR3 has 14 amino acids. Trimming took off 3 bases at V and 4 bases at J, with 16 bases between the two ends. Germline CDR1 is GTSNPN and CDR2 is SVGIG (reference sequence). The CDR3, as DNA: TGTGCCTGGAGCCCCGGACAGGGAGGGTACGAGCAGTACTTC. Encoded protein: CAWSPGQGGYEQYF.

The rearrangement joins TRBV6-6 to TRBJ2-7; 9 nucleotides line up with TRBD2. The CDR3 totals 16 residues. Germline V gene sequence: CDR1 MNHNY, CDR2 SVGAGI (reference sequence). With 2 bases clipped from V and 5 bases from J, the junction kept 10 bases outside the gene matches. CDR3 in amino acids: CASSYVHRTSVHEQYF. The CDR3 DNA is TGTGCCAGCAGTTACGTGCATAGGACTAGCGTTCACGAGCAGTACTTC.

The sample holds many counts of this clone. The chain joins TRBV19 to TRBJ2-1; 7 positions match TRBD2. CDR1 is LNHDA and CDR2 is SQIVND in the germline V gene (reference sequence). The V and J ends lost 5 bases and 2 bases, in that order; junction bases with no gene match: 6. The length of the CDR3 is 15 residues. CDR3 region: CASSPSGSPYNEQFF. In DNA form, the CDR3 reads TGTGCCAGTAGTCCTAGCGGCTCTCCCTACAATGAGCAGTTCTTC.

The rearrangement uses TRBV10-3 and TRBJ2-1; D is uncertain. The germline V gene encodes CDR1 ENHRY and CDR2 SYGVKD. The V end was cut by 8 bases, the J end by 10 bases, with 12 bases between. The CDR3 spans 11 residues. CDR3 residues: CAIADPIEQFF. The CDR3 DNA reads as TGTGCCATCGCCGACCCCATCGAGCAGTTCTTC.

This chain connects TRBV2 to TRBJ2-1; no clear D gene. This CDR3 spans 12 amino acids. With 10 bases removed from V and 6 bases from J, the gap between germline ends came to 13 bases. The V gene's germline CDR1 is SNHLY and CDR2 FYNNEI. The CDR3 sequence: CATLNPRNEQFF. Written as DNA, the CDR3 is TGTGCCACCCTGAATCCTCGCAATGAGCAGTTCTTC.

The chain combines TRBV15 with TRBJ2-6; D call uncertain. Germline CDR1 LNHNV, CDR2 YYDKDF (reference sequence). Trimming cost V 5 bases and J 4 bases, with 9 bases left between them. CDR3 size: 14 residues. This CDR3 is CATSGRAGANVLTF. For the CDR3, the DNA is TGTGCCACCAGCGGAAGGGCAGGGGCCAACGTCCTGACTTTC.

This chain links TRBV19 with TRBJ2-1, with D hard to call. Looked up from germline, CDR1 is LNHDA and CDR2 is SQIVND (reference sequence). This CDR3 contains 14 residues. Trimming took off 3 bases at V and 5 bases at J, with 11 bases between the two ends. In DNA form, the CDR3 reads TGTGCCAGTAGTATCTCCGAGGACCACAATGAGCAGTTCTTC. Amino acid sequence: CASSISEDHNEQFF. Full variable domain (outside the CDR3, taken from reference TRBV19 and TRBJ2-1): DGGITQSPKYLFRKEGQNVTLSCEQNLNHDAMYWYRQDPGQGLRLIYYSQIVNDFQKGDIAEGYSVSREKKESFPLTVTSAQKNPTAFYLCASSISEDHNEQFFGPGTRLTVL.

This sequence joins TRBV2 and TRBJ2-7; 9 bases match TRBD1. CDR3 size: 13 residues. Germline lookup yields CDR1 SNHLY and CDR2 FYNNEI. The V segment lost 3 bases and the J segment 7 bases; nucleotides outside the gene matches: 4. The CDR3 DNA is TGTGCCAGCAGTGACGGGACAGGGATTGAGCAGTACTTC. As protein: CASSDGTGIEQYF.

V usage is TRBV6-5 and J usage is TRBJ1-4; 9 positions agree with TRBD1. The CDR3 has 14 amino acids. The germline CDR1 and CDR2 sequences are MNHEY and SVGAGI. Trimming at V came to 4 bases and at J to 6 bases, leaving 3 bases not matched to a gene. The CDR3 DNA reads TGTGCCAGCAGTTTGACAGGGGGTGATGAAAAACTGTTTTTT. Protein sequence: CASSLTGGDEKLFF.